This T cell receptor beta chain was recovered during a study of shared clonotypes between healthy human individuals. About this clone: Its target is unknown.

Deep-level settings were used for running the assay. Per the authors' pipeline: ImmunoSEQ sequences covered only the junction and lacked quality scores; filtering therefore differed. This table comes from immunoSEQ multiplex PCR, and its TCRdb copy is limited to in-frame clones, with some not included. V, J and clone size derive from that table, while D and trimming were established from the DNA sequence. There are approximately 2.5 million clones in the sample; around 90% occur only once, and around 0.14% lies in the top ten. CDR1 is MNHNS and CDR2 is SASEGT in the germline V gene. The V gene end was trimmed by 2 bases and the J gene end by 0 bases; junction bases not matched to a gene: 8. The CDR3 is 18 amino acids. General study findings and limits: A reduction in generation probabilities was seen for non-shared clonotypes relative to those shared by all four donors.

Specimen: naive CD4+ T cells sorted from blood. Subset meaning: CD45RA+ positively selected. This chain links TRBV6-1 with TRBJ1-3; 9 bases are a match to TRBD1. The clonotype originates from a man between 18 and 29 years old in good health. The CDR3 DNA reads TGTGCCAGCAGTGAATTGGGGACAGGGCTACTCTCTGGAAACACCATATATTTT. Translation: CASSELGTGLLSGNTIYF.